The next 21 T cell receptor beta chains were all read from a single sample in a study of blood T cell repertoires in COVID-19. Profiling relied on immunoSEQ multiplex PCR, and the TCRdb table lists in-frame clones only, not all of them. The table lists almost 300,000 clones, 85% to 90% of them singletons. What was sequenced was peripheral blood. All receptors come from a woman younger than 45 with COVID-19, enrolled during active disease.

The gene calls are TRBV7-2 and TRBJ1-3; D call uncertain. CDR3 length: 14 residues. V was trimmed by 5 bases and J by 0 bases, leaving 8 bases between them. Germline CDR1 and CDR2: SGHTA and FQGNSA. CDR3 DNA: TGTGCCAGCAGCACTGCCGTCTCTGGAAACACCATATATTTT. Residues: CASSTAVSGNTIYF.

The gene calls are TRBV24-1 and TRBJ2-3; 8 bases fit TRBD1. The germline V gene encodes CDR1 KGHDR and CDR2 SFDVKD. V was clipped by 3 bases and J by 2 bases; unmatched bases: 6. CDR3 length: 16 amino acids. The CDR3 sequence: CATSDHGQGDTDTQYF. For the CDR3, the DNA is TGTGCCACCAGTGATCACGGACAGGGAGACACAGATACGCAGTATTTT.

CDR3 nucleotide sequence: TGTGCCAGCAGCCCCGGGACTAGGTTCTATGAGCAGTTCTTC. It is translated as CASSPGTRFYEQFF. The V and J genes are TRBV5-6 and TRBJ2-1; 8 nucleotides match TRBD2. This CDR3 spans 14 amino acids. The J segment lost 8 bases and the V segment lost 4 bases, leaving 8 bases of the junction unmatched. In germline, CDR1 is SGHDT, CDR2 YYEEEE.

The chain is built from TRBV19 and TRBJ1-1; unclear D gene. V was trimmed by 7 bases and J by 4 bases, leaving 7 bases between them. Germline-derived CDR1 and CDR2 are LNHDA and SQIVND (reference sequence). This CDR3 contains 11 residues. The CDR3 DNA reads TGTGCCAGTACCTGGAGCACTGAAGCTTTCTTT. Protein sequence: CASTWSTEAFF.

This sequence joins TRBV27 and TRBJ1-2, with 7 bases identical to TRBD1. Trimming at V came to 5 bases and at J to 2 bases, leaving 8 bases not matched to a gene. This CDR3 region has 15 residues. The germline gives CDR1 MNHEY, CDR2 SMNVEV (reference sequence). DNA of the CDR3: TGTGCCAGCAGTCCCCGGGACAGTCAAAACTATGGCTACACCTTC. Translated, it gives CASSPRDSQNYGYTF.

The chain has TRBV4-1 and TRBJ2-7, with a tentative D call TRBD1 (5 bases). V shed 0 bases and J shed 0 bases, with 9 bases lying between them. The V gene's germline CDR1 is MGHRA and CDR2 YSYEKL. The CDR3 totals 15 residues. The CDR3 spells CASSQDWQGSYEQYF. In DNA form, the CDR3 reads TGCGCCAGCAGCCAAGATTGGCAGGGCTCCTACGAGCAGTACTTC.

J is TRBJ1-5 and V is TRBV25-1; D not certain. Germline-derived CDR1 and CDR2 are MGHDK and SYGVNS. The CDR3 is 14 amino acids. Deletions cut 4 bases from V and 4 bases from J, with 11 bases between. This CDR3 reads CASSVAEINQPQHF. The CDR3 DNA follows: TGTGCCAGCAGTGTAGCAGAGATTAATCAGCCCCAGCATTTT.

This rearrangement joins TRBV7-6 to TRBJ1-3; 9 positions agree with TRBD1. The CDR3 totals 15 residues. Germline V lookup: CDR1 SGHVS, CDR2 FNYEAQ. V lost 5 bases, J lost 2 bases, and 4 bases stayed unmatched. The CDR3 DNA reads TGTGCCAGCAGCCCAAGACAGGGGGCTGGAAACACCATATATTTT. This codes for CASSPRQGAGNTIYF.

In its sample, this clone was seen a few times. The chain recombines TRBV10-3 with TRBJ1-3, with TRBD1 matching 8 bases. This CDR3 is built from 16 residues. CDR1 is ENHRY, CDR2 SYGVKD, per germline. V shed 0 bases and J 2 bases; nucleotides not matched to a gene: 3. DNA for the CDR3: TGTGCCATCAGTGAGTCTGGCAGGGGGCCTGGAAACACCATATATTTT. It codes for CAISESGRGPGNTIYF.

V usage is TRBV5-1 and J usage is TRBJ2-2; 9 bases match TRBD2. V trimming: 4 bases; J trimming: 4 bases; junction bases outside the gene matches: 8. CDR3 length equals 16 residues. In germline, CDR1 is SGHRS, CDR2 YFSETQ. CDR3 sequence (DNA): TGCGCCAGCAGCCGCGTAGCGGGGGTCGGCACCGGGGAGCTGTTTTTT. It encodes CASSRVAGVGTGELFF.

V is TRBV28 and J is TRBJ2-2, with TRBD1 matching 7 bases. This CDR3 comprises 14 residues. Trimming removed 3 bases from V and 4 bases from J; junction bases left unmatched: 2. Germline V gives CDR1 MDHEN, CDR2 SYDVKM. CDR3 amino acids: CASSLTGSTGELFF. CDR3 nucleotides: TGTGCCAGCAGTTTGACAGGGTCCACCGGGGAGCTGTTTTTT.

On this clone itself: This specimen includes other DNA sequences encoding the same CDR3. The chain employs TRBV6-5 and TRBJ1-2; 10 bases align to TRBD1. Germline V gene lookup returns CDR1 MNHEY and CDR2 SVGAGI. The ends lost 2 bases at V and 8 bases at J; junction bases unmatched: 5. This CDR3 comprises 14 residues. CDR3 sequence (DNA): TGTGCCAGCAGTTACACGGGGACAGGGGCAGGCTACACCTTC. It translates to CASSYTGTGAGYTF.

The rearrangement links TRBV5-1 to TRBJ2-2; D perhaps matches TRBD2 (5 bases). This CDR3 has 15 residues. Trimming removed 0 bases from V and 5 bases from J, with 11 bases in between. CDR1 and CDR2 from the germline V gene are SGHRS and YFSETQ. CDR3 protein: CASSLGIGVTGELFF. CDR3 bases: TGCGCCAGCAGCTTGGGTATCGGGGTTACCGGGGAGCTGTTTTTT.

This chain links TRBV4-1 with TRBJ1-1, with no clear D. Trimming took off 0 bases at V and 1 base at J, with 12 bases between the two ends. The length of the CDR3 is 16 residues. CDR1 MGHRA and CDR2 YSYEKL come from the germline V gene. This chain's CDR3 is CASSQDFKGANTEAFF. The CDR3 region has the DNA TGCGCCAGCAGCCAAGACTTCAAGGGAGCGAACACTGAAGCTTTCTTT.

The chain is built from TRBV11-2 and TRBJ1-3; D is unclear. Germline-derived CDR1 and CDR2 are SGHAT and FQNNGV. Deletions cut 1 base from V and 6 bases from J, with 19 bases between. This CDR3 is 17 amino acids long. CDR3 sequence reads: CASSLGLKRLRENTIYF. In DNA form, the CDR3 reads TGTGCCAGCAGCTTAGGTCTGAAAAGACTCCGGGAAAACACCATATATTTT.

The chain combines TRBV27 with TRBJ1-2, with TRBD1 as a possible D gene (5 bases). CDR3 length: 12 residues. V was clipped by 5 bases and J by 10 bases, with 14 bases between them. Germline V gene data show CDR1 as MNHEY and CDR2 as SMNVEV (reference sequence). CDR3 in amino acids: CASSPVSGAYTF. Written as DNA, the CDR3 is TGTGCCAGCAGTCCCGTCAGTGGGGCCTACACCTTC.

V is TRBV4-1 and J is TRBJ1-1; 11 bases fit TRBD1. From germline, CDR1 is MGHRA and CDR2 YSYEKL. The CDR3 loop spans 16 amino acids. The V and J ends lost 1 base and 11 bases, in that order; junction bases with no gene match: 12. CDR3 residues: CASSQGVLDRGHGAFF. DNA for the CDR3: TGCGCCAGCAGCCAAGGGGTCTTGGACAGGGGGCATGGTGCTTTCTTT.

The chain is built from TRBV16 and TRBJ1-1; no clear D. V lost 2 bases and J 5 bases, leaving 9 bases between the germline ends. CDR3 length: 13 residues. The germline V gene has CDR1 KGHSY and CDR2 FQNENV. CDR3 protein: CASSQGLRTEAFF. The CDR3, as DNA: TGTGCCAGCAGCCAAGGACTACGGACTGAAGCTTTCTTT.

The J gene is TRBJ1-1, the V gene TRBV7-9; the D gene is possibly TRBD1 (6 bases). The germline gives CDR1 SEHNR, CDR2 FQNEAQ (reference sequence). The CDR3 covers 14 residues. The V gene lost 10 bases and the J gene lost 1 base, with 16 bases spanning the gap. CDR3 in amino acids: CAISRGQANTEAFF. DNA of the CDR3: TGTGCCATTTCTAGGGGACAAGCGAACACTGAAGCTTTCTTT. Full variable domain (remainder filled in from reference TRBV7-9 and TRBJ1-1): DTGVSQNPRHKITKRGQNVTFRCDPISEHNRLYWYRQTLGQGPEFLTYFQNEAQLEKSRLLSDRFSAERPKGSFSTLEIQRTEQGDSAMYLCAISRGQANTEAFFGQGTRLTVV.

The CDR3 DNA reads as TGTGCCAGCAGTGAGGGCCCGGGGACTAACTATGGCTACACCTTC. This sequence encodes CASSEGPGTNYGYTF. The chain links TRBV6-1 to TRBJ1-2; D not certain. V was cut by 3 bases and J by 0 bases, with 11 bases left in between. There are 15 residues in the CDR3. Germline V gene data show CDR1 as MNHNS and CDR2 as SASEGT.

The chain recombines TRBV3-1 (or the pseudogene TRBV3-2) with TRBJ1-5, with a weak D call TRBD1 (6 bases). CDR1 and CDR2 from the germline V gene are LGHDT and YNNKEL (reference sequence). CDR3 length: 14 residues. Trimming shortened V by 1 base and J by 5 bases, and 9 bases separated the two germline ends. The chain's CDR3 is CASSQGDTYQPQHF. The CDR3 region has the DNA TGTGCCAGCAGCCAAGGGGACACTTATCAGCCCCAGCATTTT.